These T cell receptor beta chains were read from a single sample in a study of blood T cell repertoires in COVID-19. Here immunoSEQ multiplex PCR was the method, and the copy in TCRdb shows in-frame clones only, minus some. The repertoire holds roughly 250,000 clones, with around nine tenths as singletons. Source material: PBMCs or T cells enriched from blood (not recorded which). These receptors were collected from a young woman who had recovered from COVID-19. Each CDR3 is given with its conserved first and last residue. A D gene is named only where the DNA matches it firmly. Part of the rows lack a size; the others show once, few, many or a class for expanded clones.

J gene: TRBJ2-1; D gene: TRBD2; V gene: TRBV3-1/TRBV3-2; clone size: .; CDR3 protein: CASSQVGLGWQFF; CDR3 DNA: TGTGCCAGCAGCCAAGTGGGACTAGGGTGGCAGTTCTTC
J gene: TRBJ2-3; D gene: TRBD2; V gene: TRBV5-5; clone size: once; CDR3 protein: CASSFRTSGSTDTQYF; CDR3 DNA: TGTGCCAGCAGCTTTAGGACTAGCGGTAGCACAGATACGCAGTATTTT
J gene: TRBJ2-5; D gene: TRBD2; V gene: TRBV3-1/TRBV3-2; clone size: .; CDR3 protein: CASSQAGPGGTQYF; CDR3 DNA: TGTGCCAGCAGCCAAGCAGGACCGGGGGGGACCCAGTACTTC
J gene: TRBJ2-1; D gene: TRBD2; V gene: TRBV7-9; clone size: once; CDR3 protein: CASSPGLAGIYNEQFF; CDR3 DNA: TGTGCCAGCAGCCCCGGACTAGCGGGCATCTACAATGAGCAGTTCTTC
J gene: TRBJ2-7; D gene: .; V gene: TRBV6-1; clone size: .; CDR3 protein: CASSDNGAYEQYF; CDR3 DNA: TGTGCCAGCAGTGATAACGGAGCCTACGAGCAGTACTTC
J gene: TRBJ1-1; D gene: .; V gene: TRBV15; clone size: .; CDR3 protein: CATRGAGGTEAFF; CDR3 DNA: TGTGCCACCAGGGGGGCGGGGGGAACTGAAGCTTTCTTT
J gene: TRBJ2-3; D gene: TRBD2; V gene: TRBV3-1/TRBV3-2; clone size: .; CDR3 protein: CASSLQLTSGSTDTQYF; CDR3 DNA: TGTGCCAGCAGCCTTCAGTTGACTAGCGGGAGTACAGATACGCAGTATTTT
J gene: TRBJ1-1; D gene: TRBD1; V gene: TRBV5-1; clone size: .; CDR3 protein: CASSLTPGGQTEAFF; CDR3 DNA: TGCGCCAGCAGCCTGACGCCAGGGGGCCAAACTGAAGCTTTCTTT
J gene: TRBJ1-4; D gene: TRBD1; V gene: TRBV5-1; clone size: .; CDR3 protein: CASSATGGATNEKLFF; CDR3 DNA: TGCGCCAGCAGCGCCACAGGGGGCGCAACTAATGAAAAACTGTTTTTT
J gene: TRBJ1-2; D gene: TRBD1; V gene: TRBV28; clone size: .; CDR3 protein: CASSLTGQGSSNYGYTF; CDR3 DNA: TGTGCCAGCAGTTTAACGGGACAGGGGAGTTCGAACTATGGCTACACCTTC
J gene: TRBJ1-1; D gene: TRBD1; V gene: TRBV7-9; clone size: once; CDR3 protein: CASSTRGRNTEAFF; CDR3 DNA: TGTGCCAGCAGTACCAGGGGGCGGAACACTGAAGCTTTCTTT
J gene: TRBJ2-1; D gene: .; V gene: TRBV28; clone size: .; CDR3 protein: CASSLGGGSYNEQFF; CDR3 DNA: TGTGCCAGCAGTTTAGGAGGCGGCTCCTACAATGAGCAGTTCTTC
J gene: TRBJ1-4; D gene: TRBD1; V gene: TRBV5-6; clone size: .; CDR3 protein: CASSLAGGDYEKLFF; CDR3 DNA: TGTGCCAGCAGCTTGGCAGGGGGCGATTATGAAAAACTGTTTTTT
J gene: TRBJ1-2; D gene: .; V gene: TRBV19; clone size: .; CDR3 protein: CASSPQGIVHGYTF; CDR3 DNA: TGTGCCAGTAGTCCGCAGGGGATTGTCCATGGCTACACCTTC
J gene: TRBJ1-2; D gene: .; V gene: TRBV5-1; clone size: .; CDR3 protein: CASSPMRDGATGYTF; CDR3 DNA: TGCGCCAGCAGCCCAATGCGGGACGGGGCTACGGGCTACACCTTC
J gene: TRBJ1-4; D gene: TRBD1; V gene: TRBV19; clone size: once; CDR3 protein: CASSIRGQVHTTNEKLFF; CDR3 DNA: TGTGCCAGTAGTATTCGGGGACAGGTTCATACAACTAATGAAAAACTGTTTTTT
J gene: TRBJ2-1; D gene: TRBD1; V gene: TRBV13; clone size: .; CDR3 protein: CASSGWGQYNEQFF; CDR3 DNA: TGTGCCAGCAGCGGATGGGGACAGTACAATGAGCAGTTCTTC
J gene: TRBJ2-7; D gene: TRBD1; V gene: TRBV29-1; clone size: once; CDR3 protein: CSVWDSKLSLEQYF; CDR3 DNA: TGCAGCGTTTGGGACAGCAAGCTGTCACTCGAGCAGTACTTC
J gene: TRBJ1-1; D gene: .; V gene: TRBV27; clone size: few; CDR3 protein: CASSLETGGMTEAFF; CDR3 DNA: TGTGCCAGCAGTTTAGAGACAGGAGGTATGACTGAAGCTTTCTTT
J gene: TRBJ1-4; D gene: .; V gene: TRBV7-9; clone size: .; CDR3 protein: CASSDLRTERGSEKLFF; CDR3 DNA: TGTGCCAGCAGCGACCTCCGGACGGAAAGGGGTTCTGAAAAACTGTTTTTT
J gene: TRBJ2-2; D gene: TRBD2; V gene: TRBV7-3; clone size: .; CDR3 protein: CASSQRLAGGTGELFF; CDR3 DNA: TGTGCCAGCAGCCAACGACTAGCGGGAGGCACCGGGGAGCTGTTTTTT
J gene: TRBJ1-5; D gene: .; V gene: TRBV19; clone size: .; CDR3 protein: CASSTTSGGNQPQHF; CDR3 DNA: TGTGCCAGTAGTACGACGAGCGGGGGCAATCAGCCCCAGCATTTT
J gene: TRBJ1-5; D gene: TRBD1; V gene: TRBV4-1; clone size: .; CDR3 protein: CASSTRTGIQPQHF; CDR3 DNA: TGCGCCAGCAGCACCCGGACAGGGATTCAGCCCCAGCATTTT
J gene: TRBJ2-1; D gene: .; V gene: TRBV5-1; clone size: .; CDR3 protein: CASSPEGGYYNEQFF; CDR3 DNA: TGCGCCAGCAGCCCGGAGGGGGGGTACTACAATGAGCAGTTCTTC
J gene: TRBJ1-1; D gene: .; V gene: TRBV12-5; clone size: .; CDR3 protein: CASALDRLGAFF; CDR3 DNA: TGTGCTAGTGCCTTAGACAGACTAGGGGCTTTCTTT
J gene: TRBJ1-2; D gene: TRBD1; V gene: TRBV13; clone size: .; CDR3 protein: CASSWPGTAGYGYTF; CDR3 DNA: TGTGCCAGCAGCTGGCCCGGGACAGCGGGCTATGGCTACACCTTC